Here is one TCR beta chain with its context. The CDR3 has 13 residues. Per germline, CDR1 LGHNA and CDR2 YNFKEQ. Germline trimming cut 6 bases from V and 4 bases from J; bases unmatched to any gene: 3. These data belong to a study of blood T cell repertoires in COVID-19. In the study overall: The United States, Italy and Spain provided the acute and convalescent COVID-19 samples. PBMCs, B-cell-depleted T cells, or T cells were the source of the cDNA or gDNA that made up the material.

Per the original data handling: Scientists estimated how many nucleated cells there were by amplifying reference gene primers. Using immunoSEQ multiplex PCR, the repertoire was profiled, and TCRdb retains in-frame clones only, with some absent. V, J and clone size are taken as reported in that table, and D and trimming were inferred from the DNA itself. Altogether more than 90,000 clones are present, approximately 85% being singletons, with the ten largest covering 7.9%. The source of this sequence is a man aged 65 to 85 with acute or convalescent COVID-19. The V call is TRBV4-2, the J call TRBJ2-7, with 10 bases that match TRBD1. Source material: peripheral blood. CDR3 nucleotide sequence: TGTGCCAGCAGTCGGGGACAGGGGTACGAGCAGTACTTC. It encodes CASSRGQGYEQYF.